The 29 T cell receptor beta chains below come from one sample, sequenced in a study of cytomegalovirus exposure and HLA in healthy donors (dated by TCRdb to 2016 to 2017). Libraries came from the immunoSEQ multiplex PCR assay. TCRdb holds this immuneACCESS table with in-frame rearrangements only. Some clones are missing; in checked studies, unresolved V genes explain under half, and the rest has no known cause. This sample lists 150,000 to 200,000 clones; around four fifths were detected once. Jointly, the top ten make up under 7.5% of the sample. Input material: PBMCs. The receptors derive from a man aged 18 to 29 in good health and CMV-seropositive.

The rearrangement links TRBV7-9 to TRBJ2-7; D ambiguous. The CDR3 contains 13 residues. Trimming took off 2 bases at V and 3 bases at J, with 8 bases between the two ends. In germline, CDR1 is SEHNR, CDR2 FQNEAQ (reference sequence). CDR3 bases: TGTGCCAGCAGCTTAACAGCAATCTACGAGCAGTACTTC. This gives the protein CASSLTAIYEQYF.

The chain uses TRBV27 and TRBJ2-7; 9 positions match TRBD1. The germline V gene encodes CDR1 MNHEY and CDR2 SMNVEV (reference sequence). The CDR3 runs to 14 residues. V lost 7 bases to trimming and J lost 5 bases; unmatched junction nucleotides: 9. CDR3 in amino acids: CASTPRQGGHEQYF. CDR3 DNA sequence: TGTGCCAGCACCCCAAGACAGGGGGGCCACGAGCAGTACTTC.

This clone is a singleton in its sample. The V and J genes are TRBV9 and TRBJ1-3, with 7 bases fitting TRBD1. CDR1 SGDLS and CDR2 YYNGEE come from the germline V gene. The CDR3 is 15 residues long. V gave up 4 bases and J gave up 2 bases; unmatched junction bases: 6. In DNA form, the CDR3 reads TGTGCCAGCAGCCCCCGAGACAGGGCTGGAAACACCATATATTTT. Protein product: CASSPRDRAGNTIYF.

The chain recombines TRBV7-3 with TRBJ2-3; D is perhaps TRBD1 (8 bases). V was cut by 5 bases and J by 5 bases, with 20 bases left in between. There are 16 residues in the CDR3. CDR1 is SGHTA, CDR2 FQGTGA, per germline. As DNA, the CDR3 is TGTGCCAGCAGCCCAGGGGGCGGGAGAGGCAAAGATACGCAGTATTTT. Its protein is CASSPGGGRGKDTQYF.

The chain couples TRBV5-4 to TRBJ2-3; D is possibly TRBD1 (5 bases). V gave up 4 bases and J gave up 2 bases, with 17 bases separating them. The CDR3 covers 16 residues. Germline assignment: CDR1 SGHNT and CDR2 YYREEE (reference sequence). The CDR3 DNA reads TGTGCCAGCAGCCCCGACAGACAGTCCCCCACAGATACGCAGTATTTT. This codes for CASSPDRQSPTDTQYF.

V and J are TRBV27 and TRBJ2-3, with 8 bases that match TRBD1. The CDR3 runs to 15 residues. Germline-derived CDR1 and CDR2 are MNHEY and SMNVEV (reference sequence). With V trimmed by 5 bases and J by 2 bases, 6 bases remained unmatched. The CDR3 region is CASSPRQGTTDTQYF. CDR3 DNA sequence: TGTGCCAGCAGTCCAAGACAGGGGACCACAGATACGCAGTATTTT.

The chain combines TRBV4-2 with TRBJ1-3; 9 nucleotides agree with TRBD1. The V gene end was trimmed by 2 bases and the J gene end by 0 bases; junction bases not matched to a gene: 11. The CDR3 has 19 residues. The germline V gene has CDR1 LGHNA and CDR2 YNFKEQ. The CDR3 region is CASSQPTGGFSPSGNTIYF. The CDR3 nucleotides read TGTGCCAGCAGCCAACCGACAGGGGGTTTTTCCCCCTCTGGAAACACCATATATTTT.

V usage is TRBV4-3 and J usage is TRBJ1-2; D not resolved. The CDR3 loop spans 17 amino acids. Germline V gives CDR1 LGHNA, CDR2 YSLEER. The V end was cut by 0 bases, the J end by 3 bases, with 17 bases between. In DNA, the CDR3 is TGCGCCAGCAGCCAAGATCTGGGGAGCCAGTGGGACTATGGCTACACCTTC. Its translation is CASSQDLGSQWDYGYTF.

The chain couples TRBV28 to TRBJ2-1, with 9 bases fitting TRBD1. CDR1 is MDHEN and CDR2 is SYDVKM in the germline V gene. The CDR3 contains 13 residues. V shed 9 bases and J 13 bases; nucleotides not matched to a gene: 13. The DNA for the CDR3 is TGTGCCAGTTTGTTTGCCGGGACAGGGAACCAGTTCTTC. It yields the protein CASLFAGTGNQFF. The full variable domain, completed using reference TRBV28 and TRBJ2-1, is DVKVTQSSRYLVKRTGEKVFLECVQDMDHENMFWYRQDPGLGLRLIYFSYDVKMKEKGDIPEGYSVSREKKERFSLILESASTNQTSMYLCASLFAGTGNQFFGPGTRLTVL.

The J gene is TRBJ2-1, the V gene TRBV7-2; D is possibly TRBD2 (5 bases). The CDR3 is 16 residues long. Per germline, CDR1 SGHTA and CDR2 FQGNSA. V was pared by 3 bases and J by 4 bases, with 16 bases between. CDR3 sequence (DNA): TGTGCCAGCAGCTTCACTACGGGAAATCGATACAATGAGCAGTTCTTC. Translation gives CASSFTTGNRYNEQFF.

The CDR3 coding sequence is TGTGCCAGCAGCTTAGACAGGTTGTCCTACGAGCAGTACTTC. It codes for CASSLDRLSYEQYF. V gene TRBV7-2 combines with J gene TRBJ2-7, with D tentatively TRBD1 (5 bases). V lost 1 base and J 1 base, leaving 8 bases between the germline ends. CDR1 SGHTA and CDR2 FQGNSA come from the germline V gene. This CDR3 region has 14 residues.

The rearrangement joins TRBV30 to TRBJ2-7, with D possibly TRBD1 on 6 matching bases. V was cut by 1 base and J by 2 bases, with 15 bases left in between. The length of the CDR3 is 15 residues. Germline V lookup: CDR1 GTSNPN, CDR2 SVGIG (reference sequence). The CDR3 coding sequence is TGTGCCTGGAGTGGAGCTGTACAGGGCGCCTACGAGCAGTACTTC. It translates to CAWSGAVQGAYEQYF.

The J gene is TRBJ1-1, the V gene TRBV5-1; a weak D match, TRBD1 (6 bases). The V end lost 3 bases, the J end lost 5 bases, and 11 bases lay between the germline ends. The CDR3 has 13 residues. Germline V gives CDR1 SGHRS, CDR2 YFSETQ. The DNA for the CDR3 is TGCGCCAGCAGCTACAGGGTGGGGACTGAAGCTTTCTTT. Translation gives CASSYRVGTEAFF.

The chain carries TRBV2 and TRBJ2-3, with 10 bases fitting TRBD2. Trimming at V came to 4 bases and at J to 5 bases, leaving 9 bases not matched to a gene. From germline, CDR1 is SNHLY and CDR2 FYNNEI. This CDR3 contains 16 residues. The CDR3 DNA reads TGTGCCAGCAGTGCCAGGCTAGCGGGAGCTGTAGATACGCAGTATTTT. Translation gives CASSARLAGAVDTQYF.

CDR3 coding DNA: TGTGCCAGTAGTTGGGGAGTCGGCTACGAGCAGTACTTC. Translating gives CASSWGVGYEQYF. The V and J genes are TRBV19 and TRBJ2-7, with D possibly being TRBD2 (5 bases). V lost 5 bases and J 3 bases, leaving 11 bases between the germline ends. Germline CDR1 is LNHDA and CDR2 is SQIVND (reference sequence). There are 13 residues in the CDR3.

This clone appeared once. The chain uses TRBV30 and TRBJ2-7; TRBD1 matches 8 bases. The CDR3 is 14 amino acids. The germline V gene has CDR1 GTSNPN and CDR2 SVGIG (reference sequence). J was trimmed by 4 bases and V by 1 base; bases with no gene match: 6. The CDR3 DNA follows: TGTGCCTGGAGTGATCCCGGGACAGGTTACGAGCAGTACTTC. Residues: CAWSDPGTGYEQYF. Supplemented by reference TRBV30 and TRBJ2-7, the full variable domain reads SQTIHQWPATLVQPVGSPLSLECTVEGTSNPNLYWYRQAAGRGLQLLFYSVGIGQISSEVPQNLSASRPQDRQFILSSKKLLLSDSGFYLCAWSDPGTGYEQYFGPGTRLTVT.

This clone appeared a single time. The rearrangement links TRBV30 to TRBJ2-7; 7 bases match TRBD2. Germline values: CDR1 GTSNPN, CDR2 SVGIG (reference sequence). The V and J ends lost 5 bases and 6 bases, in that order; junction bases with no gene match: 7. This CDR3 is 12 amino acids long. The CDR3 sequence: CAWAREAREQYF. The CDR3 DNA sequence: TGTGCCTGGGCACGGGAGGCACGCGAGCAGTACTTC.

The chain links TRBV9 to TRBJ2-1; D unresolved. The ends were cut back, 3 bases at V and 8 bases at J, with 12 bases in the middle. This CDR3 is 13 amino acids long. Germline-derived CDR1 and CDR2 are SGDLS and YYNGEE. The CDR3 spells CASSAWRADEQFF. For the CDR3, the DNA is TGTGCCAGCAGCGCCTGGAGAGCCGATGAGCAGTTCTTC.

In nucleotides, the CDR3 is TGCGCCAGCAGCTTGGCCGGGTCTGGGACTGGTCCATACAATGAGCAGTTCTTC. Residues: CASSLAGSGTGPYNEQFF. The genes are TRBV5-1 and TRBJ2-1; D is possibly TRBD2 (6 bases). V lost 0 bases and J lost 4, with 20 bases in between. CDR3 length equals 18 residues. CDR1 SGHRS and CDR2 YFSETQ come from the germline V gene.

By proportion, this clone is medium-sized. CDR3 in amino acids: CASSEGAGGHNEQFF. In DNA form, the CDR3 reads TGTGCCAGCAGTGAGGGAGCGGGAGGCCACAATGAGCAGTTCTTC. The chain carries TRBV6-4 and TRBJ2-1; the match to TRBD2 covers 9 bases. V trimming: 3 bases; J trimming: 5 bases; junction bases outside the gene matches: 5. The CDR3 has 15 amino acids. CDR1 and CDR2 from the germline V gene are MRHNA and SNTAGT.

The chain recombines TRBV5-1 with TRBJ2-1; 9 bases line up with TRBD2. The CDR3 covers 19 residues. J was trimmed by 3 bases and V by 1 base; bases with no gene match: 14. In germline, CDR1 is SGHRS, CDR2 YFSETQ. CDR3: CASSLFGPAGSGGYNEQFF. For the CDR3, the DNA is TGCGCCAGCAGCTTGTTCGGACCTGCGGGTAGCGGGGGCTACAATGAGCAGTTCTTC.

The chain has TRBV5-1 and TRBJ2-5; TRBD1 aligns across 8 bases. The ends lost 0 bases at V and 5 bases at J; junction bases unmatched: 9. The germline gives CDR1 SGHRS, CDR2 YFSETQ. The CDR3 has 16 amino acids. The chain's CDR3 is CASSLAGDRTAETQYF. DNA of the CDR3: TGCGCCAGCAGCTTGGCCGGGGACAGGACCGCGGAGACCCAGTACTTC.

Details on this clone: One end of the junction varies from germline; a read error may be responsible. This chain joins TRBV27 and TRBJ1-4; D gene ambiguous. This CDR3 comprises 14 residues. Germline CDR1 and CDR2: MNHEY and SMNVEV (reference sequence). CDR3 protein: CASSLAGKNGKLFF. The CDR3 DNA reads as TGTGCCAGCAGTTTGGCGGGGAAGAATGGAAAACTGTTTTTT. The variable domain in full, with the rest retrieved from reference TRBV27 and TRBJ1-4, is EAQVTQNPRYLITVTGKKLTVTCSQNMNHEYMSWYRQDPGLGLRQIYYSMNVEVTDKGDVPEGYKVSRKEKRNFPLILESPSPNQTSLYFCASSLAGKNGKLFFGSGTQLSVL.

This clone was recorded once. The chain links TRBV28 to TRBJ1-2; the match to TRBD1 covers 9 bases. From germline, CDR1 is MDHEN and CDR2 SYDVKM. V lost 4 bases to trimming and J lost 2 bases; unmatched junction nucleotides: 5. The CDR3 runs 15 residues. For the CDR3, the DNA is TGTGCCAGCAGTTCTGGAGACAGGGGGAACTATGGCTACACCTTC. Protein sequence: CASSSGDRGNYGYTF.

The chain recombines TRBV25-1 with TRBJ2-1, with 8 nucleotides matching TRBD1. The V gene end was trimmed by 4 bases and the J gene end by 5 bases; junction bases not matched to a gene: 10. The CDR3 has 16 amino acids. CDR1 is MGHDK, CDR2 SYGVNS, per germline. The CDR3 region has the DNA TGTGCCAGCAGTGGGGGCCTAGACAGGGGTAACAATGAGCAGTTCTTC. It translates to CASSGGLDRGNNEQFF.

This rearrangement joins TRBV6-1 to TRBJ2-7, with 7 bases aligning to TRBD2. This CDR3 comprises 14 residues. The junction had 6 bases not matched to a gene; V was cut back by 4 bases and J by 3 bases. The germline gives CDR1 MNHNS, CDR2 SASEGT. CDR3 region: CASSVGGGFYEQYF. Written as DNA, the CDR3 is TGTGCCAGCAGTGTGGGGGGAGGGTTCTACGAGCAGTACTTC.

The chain joins TRBV28 to TRBJ1-2, with D possibly TRBD1 on 6 matching bases. This CDR3 is built from 15 residues. V shed 5 bases and J shed 3 bases, with 16 bases lying between them. CDR1 is MDHEN, CDR2 SYDVKM, per germline. CDR3 sequence: CASSPRGQTHYGYTF. Written as DNA, the CDR3 is TGTGCCAGCAGTCCGCGCGGACAGACCCACTATGGCTACACCTTC.

This chain connects TRBV28 to TRBJ2-2; TRBD2 matches at 7 bases. The CDR3 consists of 16 residues. The germline CDR1 and CDR2 sequences are MDHEN and SYDVKM. The J segment lost 4 bases and the V segment lost 5 bases, leaving 10 bases of the junction unmatched. CDR3 DNA sequence: TGTGCCAGCAGTCCCTGGGGGAGCGGGACCACCGGGGAGCTGTTTTTT. Translating it yields CASSPWGSGTTGELFF. Complete variable domain (other parts from reference TRBV28 and TRBJ2-2): DVKVTQSSRYLVKRTGEKVFLECVQDMDHENMFWYRQDPGLGLRLIYFSYDVKMKEKGDIPEGYSVSREKKERFSLILESASTNQTSMYLCASSPWGSGTTGELFFGEGSRLTVL.

This chain uses TRBV4-3 with TRBJ1-5, with 10 bases matching TRBD1. The CDR3 is made up of 15 amino acids. CDR1 is LGHNA, CDR2 YSLEER, per germline. V lost 0 bases to trimming and J lost 5 bases; unmatched junction nucleotides: 1. CDR3 loop: CASSQEGQGDQPQHF. The CDR3 nucleotides are TGCGCCAGCAGCCAAGAAGGACAGGGGGATCAGCCCCAGCATTTT.